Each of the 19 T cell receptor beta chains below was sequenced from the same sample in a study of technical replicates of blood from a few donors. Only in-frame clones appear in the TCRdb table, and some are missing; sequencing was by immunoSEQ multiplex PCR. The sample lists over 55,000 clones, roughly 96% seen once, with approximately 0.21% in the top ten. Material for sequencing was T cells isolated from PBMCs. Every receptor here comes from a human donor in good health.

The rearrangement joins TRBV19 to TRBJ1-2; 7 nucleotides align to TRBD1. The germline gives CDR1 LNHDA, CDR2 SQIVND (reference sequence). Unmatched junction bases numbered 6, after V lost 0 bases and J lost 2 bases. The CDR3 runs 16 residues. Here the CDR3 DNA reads TGTGCCAGTAGTATAGATCTCGACAGGGTGAACTATGGCTACACCTTC. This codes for CASSIDLDRVNYGYTF. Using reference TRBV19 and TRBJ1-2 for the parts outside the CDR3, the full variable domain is DGGITQSPKYLFRKEGQNVTLSCEQNLNHDAMYWYRQDPGQGLRLIYYSQIVNDFQKGDIAEGYSVSREKKESFPLTVTSAQKNPTAFYLCASSIDLDRVNYGYTFGSGTRLTVV.

The CDR3 sequence is CATPRRETDTQYF. In DNA, the CDR3 is TGTGCCACTCCCCGGCGGGAGACAGATACGCAGTATTTT. The chain uses TRBV7-9 and TRBJ2-3; TRBD2 aligns across 7 bases. This CDR3 is 13 amino acids long. V trimming: 10 bases; J trimming: 3 bases; junction bases outside the gene matches: 7. Germline CDR1 and CDR2: SEHNR and FQNEAQ (reference sequence).

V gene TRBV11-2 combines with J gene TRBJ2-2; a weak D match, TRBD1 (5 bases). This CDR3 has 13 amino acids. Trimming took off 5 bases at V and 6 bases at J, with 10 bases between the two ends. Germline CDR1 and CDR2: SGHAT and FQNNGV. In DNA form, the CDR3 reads TGTGCCAGCAGCGAGCAGGGTCCCGGGGAGCTGTTTTTT. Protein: CASSEQGPGELFF.

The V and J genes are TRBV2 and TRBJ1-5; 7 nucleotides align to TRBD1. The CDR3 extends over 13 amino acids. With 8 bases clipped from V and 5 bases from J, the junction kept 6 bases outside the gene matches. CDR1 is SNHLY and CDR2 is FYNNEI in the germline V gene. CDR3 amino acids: CASVRDSDQPQHF. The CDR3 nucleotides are TGTGCCAGCGTCCGGGACAGTGATCAGCCCCAGCATTTT.

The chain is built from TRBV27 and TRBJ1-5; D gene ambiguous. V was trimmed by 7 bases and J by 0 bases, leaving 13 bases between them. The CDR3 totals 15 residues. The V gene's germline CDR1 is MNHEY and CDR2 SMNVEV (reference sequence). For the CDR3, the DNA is TGTGCCAGCAACAAATCCCCATATAGCAATCAGCCCCAGCATTTT. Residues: CASNKSPYSNQPQHF.

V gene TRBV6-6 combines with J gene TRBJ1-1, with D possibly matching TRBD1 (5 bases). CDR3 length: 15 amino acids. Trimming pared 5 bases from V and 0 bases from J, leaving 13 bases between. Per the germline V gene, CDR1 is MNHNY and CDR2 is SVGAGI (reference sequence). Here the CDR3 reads CASSLQGELNTEAFF. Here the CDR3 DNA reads TGTGCCAGCAGTCTCCAAGGGGAACTGAACACTGAAGCTTTCTTT.

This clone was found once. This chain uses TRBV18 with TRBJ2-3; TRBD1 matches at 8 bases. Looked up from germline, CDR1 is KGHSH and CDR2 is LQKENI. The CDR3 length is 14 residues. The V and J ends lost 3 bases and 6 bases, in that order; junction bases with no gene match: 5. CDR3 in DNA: TGTGCCAGCTCACCGGACAGGGTTTCGGATACGCAGTATTTT. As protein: CASSPDRVSDTQYF.

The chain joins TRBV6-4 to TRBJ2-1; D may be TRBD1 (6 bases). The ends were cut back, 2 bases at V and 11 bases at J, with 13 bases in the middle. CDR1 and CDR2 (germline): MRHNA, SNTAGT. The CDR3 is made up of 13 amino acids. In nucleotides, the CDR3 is TGTGCCAGCAGTGACCTGGTAGGGGACAAGCAGTTCTTC. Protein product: CASSDLVGDKQFF.

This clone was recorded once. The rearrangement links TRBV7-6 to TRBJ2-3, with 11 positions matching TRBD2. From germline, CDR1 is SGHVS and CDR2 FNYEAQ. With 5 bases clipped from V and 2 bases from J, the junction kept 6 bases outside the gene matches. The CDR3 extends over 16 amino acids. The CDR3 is CASSKGTSGFTDTQYF. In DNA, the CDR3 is TGTGCCAGCAGCAAAGGGACTAGCGGATTCACAGATACGCAGTATTTT.

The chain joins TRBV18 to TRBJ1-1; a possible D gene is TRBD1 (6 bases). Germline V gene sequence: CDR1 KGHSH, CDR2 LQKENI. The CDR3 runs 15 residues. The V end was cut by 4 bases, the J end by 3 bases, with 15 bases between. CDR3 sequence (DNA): TGTGCCAGCTCACTCTACAGGGAATCGGACACTGAAGCTTTCTTT. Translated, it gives CASSLYRESDTEAFF.

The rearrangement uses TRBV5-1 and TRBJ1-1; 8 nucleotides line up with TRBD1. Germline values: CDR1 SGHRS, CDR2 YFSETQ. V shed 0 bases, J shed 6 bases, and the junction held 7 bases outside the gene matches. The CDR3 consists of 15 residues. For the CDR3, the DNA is TGCGCCAGCAGCTTGGAAAGGACAGGGATTTCTGAAGCTTTCTTT. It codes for CASSLERTGISEAFF.

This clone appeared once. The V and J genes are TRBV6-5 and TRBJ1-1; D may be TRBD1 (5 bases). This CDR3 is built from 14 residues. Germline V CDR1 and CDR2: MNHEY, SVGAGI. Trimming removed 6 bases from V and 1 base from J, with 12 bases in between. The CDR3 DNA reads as TGTGCCAGCAGGCGGGACTTGGGGAACACTGAAGCTTTCTTT. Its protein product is CASRRDLGNTEAFF.

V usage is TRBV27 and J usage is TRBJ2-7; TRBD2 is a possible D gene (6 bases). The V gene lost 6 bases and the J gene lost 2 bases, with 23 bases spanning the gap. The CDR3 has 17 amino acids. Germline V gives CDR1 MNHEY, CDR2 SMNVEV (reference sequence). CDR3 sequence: CASRSGWGAGPTYEQYF. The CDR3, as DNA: TGTGCCAGCAGGTCGGGTTGGGGAGCGGGCCCTACCTACGAGCAGTACTTC.

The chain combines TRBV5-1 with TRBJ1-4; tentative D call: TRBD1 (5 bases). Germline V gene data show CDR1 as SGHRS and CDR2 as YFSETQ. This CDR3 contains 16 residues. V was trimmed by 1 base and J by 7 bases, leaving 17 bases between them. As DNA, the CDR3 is TGCGCCAGCAGCTTGCAGGGCAGCAGCACGGGTGAAAAACTGTTTTTT. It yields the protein CASSLQGSSTGEKLFF.

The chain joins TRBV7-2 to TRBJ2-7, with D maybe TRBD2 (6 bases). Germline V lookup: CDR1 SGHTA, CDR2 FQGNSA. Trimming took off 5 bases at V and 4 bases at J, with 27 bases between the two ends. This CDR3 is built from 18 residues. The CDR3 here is CASSQRSDPGLVRYEQYF. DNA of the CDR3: TGTGCCAGCAGCCAAAGATCCGACCCGGGACTGGTGAGGTACGAGCAGTACTTC.

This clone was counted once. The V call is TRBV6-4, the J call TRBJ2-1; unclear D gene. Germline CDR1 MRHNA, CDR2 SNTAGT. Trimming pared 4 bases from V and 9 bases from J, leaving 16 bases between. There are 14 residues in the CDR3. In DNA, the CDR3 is TGTGCCAGCAGTGGCACAACTGGATCGGGTGAGCAGTTCTTC. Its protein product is CASSGTTGSGEQFF.

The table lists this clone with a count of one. The CDR3 reads CASSQGGGRGSYEQYF. The CDR3 DNA sequence: TGCGCCAGCAGCCAGGGCGGGGGTCGAGGCTCCTACGAGCAGTACTTC. V is TRBV4-1 and J is TRBJ2-7; TRBD2 aligns across 7 bases. The trim removed 3 bases at V and 0 bases at J, leaving 8 bases unmatched. The CDR3 loop spans 16 amino acids. Germline V CDR1 and CDR2: MGHRA, YSYEKL.

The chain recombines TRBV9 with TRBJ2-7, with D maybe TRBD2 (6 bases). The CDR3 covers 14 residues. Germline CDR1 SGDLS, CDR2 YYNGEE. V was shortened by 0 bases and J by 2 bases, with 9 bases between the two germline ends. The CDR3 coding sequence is TGTGCCAGCAGCGTAGGGGGGGTCGCCTACGAGCAGTACTTC. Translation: CASSVGGVAYEQYF.

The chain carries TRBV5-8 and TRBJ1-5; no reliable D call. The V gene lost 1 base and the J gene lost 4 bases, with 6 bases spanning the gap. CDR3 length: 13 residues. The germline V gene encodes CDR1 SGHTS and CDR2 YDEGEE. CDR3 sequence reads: CASSLTANQPQHF. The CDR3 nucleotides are TGTGCCAGCAGCTTGACAGCTAATCAGCCCCAGCATTTT.